A selection of T cell receptor beta chains follows, all from one sample in a study of post-analysis software for immune sequencing data. Each CDR3 protein is one row after TCRdb ran MiXCR on the PCR reads. The table lists approximately 160,000 distinct CDR3 sequences, roughly 31% of them singletons. Source material: blood. Receptors were obtained from a girl between 10 and 17 years old with multiple sclerosis. The CDR3 runs from the conserved cysteine through the conserved F or W. A D gene is named only where the DNA matches it firmly. Clone size is not always given. Where it is, it says once, few, many or a class for expanded clones.

j_call,d_call,clone_size,v_call,cdr3_aa,cdr3_nt
TRBJ2-1,-,few,TRBV21-1,CASSKVLTGEGSNEQFF,TGTGCCAGCAGCAAAGTCCTAACGGGAGAGGGGAGCAATGAGCAGTTCTTC
TRBJ1-1,-,many,TRBV5-1,CASSLGLNTEAFF,TGCGCCAGCAGCTTGGGCCTGAACACTGAAGCTTTCTTT
TRBJ2-7,-,-,TRBV14,CAGSQGYYEQYF,TGTGCCGGCAGCCAAGGTTACTACGAGCAGTACTTC
TRBJ1-1,-,few,TRBV5-1,CASSLISENTEAFF,TGCGCCAGCAGCTTGATCTCGGAGAACACTGAAGCTTTCTTT
TRBJ2-7,TRBD2,many,TRBV5-1,CASSSLTSGPYEQYF,TGCGCCAGCAGCTCACTGACTAGCGGGCCCTACGAGCAGTACTTC
TRBJ1-2,-,-,TRBV30,CAWSADSYGYTF,TGTGCCTGGAGTGCGGACAGCTATGGCTACACCTTC
TRBJ2-5,-,-,TRBV3-1,CASSQTERETQYF,TGTGCCAGCAGCCAAACGGAGAGGGAGACCCAGTACTTC
TRBJ2-3,-,-,TRBV12-5,CASGFSNGITDTQYF,TGTGCTAGTGGTTTCTCGAACGGGATAACAGATACGCAGTATTTT
TRBJ1-5,-,few,TRBV19,CAGQTNQPQHF,TGTGCCGGACAGACCAATCAGCCCCAGCATTTT
TRBJ1-5,-,many,TRBV7-6,CASSLQGTNQPQHF,TGTGCCAGCAGCTTACAGGGTACTAATCAGCCCCAGCATTTT
TRBJ2-7,TRBD2,few,TRBV2,CASSEQGSGSVQQYF,TGTGCCAGCAGTGAACAAGGTAGCGGGAGCGTTCAGCAGTACTTC
TRBJ1-2,-,-,TRBV7-9,CASSFTETNYGYTF,TGTGCCAGCAGCTTCACAGAAACTAACTATGGCTACACCTTC
TRBJ2-3,-,-,TRBV12-3/TRBV12-4,CASIPRDLRTDTQYF,TGTGCCAGCATACCCCGGGACCTTCGCACAGATACGCAGTATTTT
TRBJ2-5,-,many,TRBV4-1,CASSQGRSRETQYF,TGCGCCAGCAGCCAAGGGAGGAGTCGAGAGACCCAGTACTTC
TRBJ2-5,-,-,TRBV3-1,CASSLPRGQTQETQYF,TGTGCCAGCAGCCTACCCCGTGGACAGACCCAAGAGACCCAGTACTTC
TRBJ2-7,-,few,TRBV4-1,CASSQDLGVVGSWQYF,TGCGCCAGCAGCCAAGATCTCGGAGTCGTTGGGTCCTGGCAGTACTTC
TRBJ2-7,-,-,TRBV16,CASSQWPRKGMAGGSVEQYF,TGTGCCAGCAGCCAATGGCCTCGTAAGGGGATGGCTGGCGGGTCGGTCGAGCAGTACTTC
TRBJ1-1,-,few,TRBV20-1,CSAAGDTEAFF,TGCAGTGCCGCCGGGGACACTGAAGCTTTCTTT
TRBJ1-2,-,many,TRBV29-1,CSVEGTELYGYTF,TGCAGCGTAGAGGGGACGGAGCTCTATGGCTACACCTTC
TRBJ2-1,TRBD1,many,TRBV29-1,CSVGQGWGDEQFF,TGCAGCGTCGGACAGGGGTGGGGAGATGAGCAGTTCTTC
TRBJ2-1,TRBD2,-,TRBV5-1,CASSVGAGSSYNEQFF,TGCGCCAGCAGCGTAGGAGCGGGGAGCTCCTACAATGAGCAGTTCTTC
TRBJ2-1,-,few,TRBV11-2,CASSLDGSSNEQFF,TGTGCCAGCAGCTTAGACGGGAGTAGTAATGAGCAGTTCTTC
TRBJ2-1,TRBD2,few,TRBV12-3/TRBV12-4,CASSQSVAGVYEQFF,TGTGCCAGCAGTCAGTCAGTAGCGGGAGTCTATGAGCAGTTCTTC
TRBJ2-1,TRBD2,many,TRBV29-1,CSVEGGSGSTEQFF,TGCAGCGTTGAAGGGGGTAGCGGGAGCACTGAGCAGTTCTTC
TRBJ2-3,TRBD2,few,TRBV20-1,CSANQREGADTQYF,TGCAGTGCAAACCAGCGGGAGGGCGCAGATACGCAGTATTTT
TRBJ1-1,TRBD1,-,TRBV5-1,CASSSGTGGSWAFF,TGCGCCAGCAGCTCCGGGACAGGGGGCAGTTGGGCTTTCTTT
TRBJ1-1,-,-,TRBV20-1,CSAEPPGQTEAFF,TGCAGTGCCGAACCCCCAGGACAGACTGAAGCTTTCTTT
TRBJ2-4,TRBD2,-,TRBV28,CASSRILGTSGDPLAKNIQYF,TGTGCCAGCAGTCGAATCCTGGGGACTAGCGGAGACCCTCTAGCCAAAAACATTCAGTACTTC
TRBJ1-1,TRBD1,few,TRBV5-1,CASSPLTGITEAFF,TGCGCCAGCAGCCCTCTGACAGGGATCACTGAAGCTTTCTTT
TRBJ2-1,-,many,TRBV5-1,CASSQGVGKRELNEQFF,TGCGCCAGCAGCCAGGGGGTTGGCAAGCGGGAGCTAAATGAGCAGTTCTTC
TRBJ1-5,-,few,TRBV12-3/TRBV12-4,CASTGPFPNQPQHF,TGTGCCAGCACCGGGCCTTTTCCTAATCAGCCCCAGCATTTT
TRBJ2-2,TRBD1,-,TRBV4-1,CASSQEPGGNTGELFF,TGCGCCAGCAGCCAAGAGCCAGGGGGCAACACCGGGGAGCTGTTTTTT
TRBJ2-1,TRBD2,-,TRBV20-1,CSARNTLAGPNEQFF,TGCAGTGCTAGAAATACCTTAGCGGGACCGAATGAGCAGTTCTTC
TRBJ1-2,TRBD1,many,TRBV11-2,CASSSGTGNYGYTF,TGTGCCAGCAGCTCCGGGACAGGGAACTATGGCTACACCTTC
TRBJ2-7,-,many,TRBV29-1,CSVEGRTTYEQYF,TGCAGCGTTGAGGGGAGAACAACCTACGAGCAGTACTTC
TRBJ2-2,TRBD2,few,TRBV7-2,CASSLVPSGTNTGELFF,TGTGCCAGCAGCTTAGTGCCTAGCGGGACGAACACCGGGGAACTGTTTTTT
TRBJ2-3,-,many,TRBV12-3/TRBV12-4,CASTSSRTDTQYF,TGTGCCAGTACCTCTTCCCGGACAGATACGCAGTATTTT
TRBJ1-5,-,-,TRBV12-3/TRBV12-4,CASSGTRKGNQPQHF,TGTGCCAGCAGCGGGACCCGAAAAGGCAATCAGCCCCAGCATTTT
TRBJ2-5,TRBD1,many,TRBV15,CATSRESPGGQETQYF,TGTGCCACCAGCAGAGAGAGCCCAGGGGGACAAGAGACCCAGTACTTC
TRBJ2-1,-,few,TRBV15,CATSKGPLMYNEQFF,TGTGCCACCAGCAAAGGCCCGCTTATGTACAATGAGCAGTTCTTC
TRBJ2-7,TRBD2,many,TRBV10-1,CASSDRTSDYEQYF,TGCGCCAGCAGTGACAGGACTAGCGATTACGAGCAGTACTTC
TRBJ1-4,-,-,TRBV5-1,CASSSPGTNEKLFF,TGCGCCAGCAGCTCCCCAGGAACTAATGAAAAACTGTTTTTT
TRBJ2-1,-,many,TRBV29-1,CSVDDANYNEQFF,TGCAGCGTTGACGACGCGAACTACAATGAGCAGTTCTTC
TRBJ2-1,-,-,TRBV7-3,CASSSGRGRNEQFF,TGTGCCAGCAGCTCTGGGCGGGGGCGGAATGAGCAGTTCTTC
TRBJ2-1,TRBD2,many,TRBV3-1,CASSQDLYTSGHDNEQFF,TGTGCCAGCAGCCAAGATCTATATACTAGCGGGCATGACAATGAGCAGTTCTTC
TRBJ1-1,-,few,TRBV20-1,CSASEQGAKAFF,TGCAGTGCTAGTGAACAGGGAGCCAAAGCTTTCTTT
TRBJ1-2,-,few,TRBV24-1,CATSDNGMQGYGYTF,TGTGCCACCAGTGATAATGGTATGCAGGGCTATGGCTACACCTTC
TRBJ2-2,-,-,TRBV10-3,CAISDGSGLFF,TGTGCCATCAGTGACGGCAGTGGGCTGTTTTTT
TRBJ1-1,-,-,TRBV11-2,CASGKGTNTEAFF,TGTGCCAGTGGCAAGGGGACGAACACTGAAGCTTTCTTT
TRBJ2-1,-,-,TRBV6-9,CASSSPRTNNEQFF,TGTGCCAGCAGTTCCCCACGGACTAACAATGAGCAGTTCTTC
TRBJ2-7,-,many,TRBV27,CASSLIQGEQYF,TGTGCCAGCAGCCTCATACAGGGCGAGCAGTACTTC
TRBJ2-1,TRBD2,few,TRBV19,CASSMGLAGVVEQFF,TGTGCCAGTAGTATGGGGCTAGCGGGAGTAGTAGAGCAGTTCTTC
TRBJ2-7,TRBD2,many,TRBV7-2,CASSHSGRAGYEQYF,TGTGCCAGCAGCCATAGCGGGAGGGCCGGTTACGAGCAGTACTTC
TRBJ2-5,-,few,TRBV7-2,CASNLAEGLETQYF,TGTGCCAGCAACTTAGCCGAGGGATTGGAGACCCAGTACTTC